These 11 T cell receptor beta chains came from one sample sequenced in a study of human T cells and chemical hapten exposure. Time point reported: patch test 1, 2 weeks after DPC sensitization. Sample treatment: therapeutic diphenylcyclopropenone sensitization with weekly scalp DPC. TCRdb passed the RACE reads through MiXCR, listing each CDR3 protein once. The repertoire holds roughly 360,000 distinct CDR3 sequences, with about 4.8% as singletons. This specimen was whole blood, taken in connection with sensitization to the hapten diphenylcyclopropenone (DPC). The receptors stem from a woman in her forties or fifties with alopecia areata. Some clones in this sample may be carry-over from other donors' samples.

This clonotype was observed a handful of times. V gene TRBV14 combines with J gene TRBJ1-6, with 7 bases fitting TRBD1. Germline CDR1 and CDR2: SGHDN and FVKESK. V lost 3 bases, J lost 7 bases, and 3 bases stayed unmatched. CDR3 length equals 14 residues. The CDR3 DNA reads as TGTGCCAGCAGCCACCTCAGGGGGAATTCACCCCTCCACTTT. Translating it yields CASSHLRGNSPLHF.

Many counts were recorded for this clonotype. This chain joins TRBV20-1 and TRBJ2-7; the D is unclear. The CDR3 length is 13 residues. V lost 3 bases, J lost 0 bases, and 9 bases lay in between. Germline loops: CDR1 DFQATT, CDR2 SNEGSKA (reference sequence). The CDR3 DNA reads TGCAGTGCTAGCGTCGGTACCTCCTACGAGCAGTACTTC. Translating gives CSASVGTSYEQYF.

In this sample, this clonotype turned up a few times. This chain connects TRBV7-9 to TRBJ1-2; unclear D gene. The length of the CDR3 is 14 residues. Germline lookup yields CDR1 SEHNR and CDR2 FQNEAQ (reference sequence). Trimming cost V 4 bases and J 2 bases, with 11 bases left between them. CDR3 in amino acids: CASSSREENYGYTF. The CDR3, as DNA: TGTGCCAGCAGCTCCCGGGAAGAGAACTATGGCTACACCTTC.

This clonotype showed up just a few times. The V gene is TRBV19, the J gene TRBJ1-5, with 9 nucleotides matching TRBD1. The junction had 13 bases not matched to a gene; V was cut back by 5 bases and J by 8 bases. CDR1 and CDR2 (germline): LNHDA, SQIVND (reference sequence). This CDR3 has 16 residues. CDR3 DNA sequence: TGTGCCAGTAGTCCGACGGACAGGGGAGGGTACAAGCCCCAGCATTTT. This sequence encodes CASSPTDRGGYKPQHF.

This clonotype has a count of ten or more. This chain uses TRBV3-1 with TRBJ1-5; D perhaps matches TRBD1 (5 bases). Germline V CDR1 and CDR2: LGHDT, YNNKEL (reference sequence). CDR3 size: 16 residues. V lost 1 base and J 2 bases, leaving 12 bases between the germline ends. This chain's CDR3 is CASSQGAGGGNQPQHF. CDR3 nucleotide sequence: TGTGCCAGCAGCCAAGGGGCAGGAGGGGGCAATCAGCCCCAGCATTTT.

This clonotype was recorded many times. CDR3 sequence (DNA): TGTGCCAGCAGCTTAGGAGGTACTAGCGGAGTTTTCACAGATACGCAGTATTTT. This translates into CASSLGGTSGVFTDTQYF. The rearrangement uses TRBV7-9 and TRBJ2-3; TRBD2 aligns across 8 bases. Germline loops: CDR1 SEHNR, CDR2 FQNEAQ (reference sequence). V lost 1 base and J lost 2; bases outside the gene matches: 11. CDR3 length: 18 residues.

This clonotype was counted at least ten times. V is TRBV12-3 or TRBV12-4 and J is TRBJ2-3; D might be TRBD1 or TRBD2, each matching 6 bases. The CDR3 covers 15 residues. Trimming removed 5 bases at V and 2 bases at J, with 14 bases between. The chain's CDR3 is CASSPPGANTDTQYF. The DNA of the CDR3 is TGTGCCAGCAGTCCCCCGGGGGCAAACACAGATACGCAGTATTTT.

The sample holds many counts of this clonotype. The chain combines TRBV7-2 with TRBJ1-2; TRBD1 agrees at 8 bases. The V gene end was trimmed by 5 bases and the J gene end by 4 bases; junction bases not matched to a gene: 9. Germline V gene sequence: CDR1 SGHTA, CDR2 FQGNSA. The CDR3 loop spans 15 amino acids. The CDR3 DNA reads TGTGCCAGCAGCACAAGCCAGGGGGCAGGCTATGGCTACACCTTC. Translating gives CASSTSQGAGYGYTF.

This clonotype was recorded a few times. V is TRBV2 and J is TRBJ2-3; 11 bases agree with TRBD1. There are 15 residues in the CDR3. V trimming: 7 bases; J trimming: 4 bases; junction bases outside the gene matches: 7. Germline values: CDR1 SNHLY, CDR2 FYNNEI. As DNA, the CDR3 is TGTGCCAGCATTCTGTCGGGACAGGGGGCAGATACGCAGTATTTT. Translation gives CASILSGQGADTQYF.

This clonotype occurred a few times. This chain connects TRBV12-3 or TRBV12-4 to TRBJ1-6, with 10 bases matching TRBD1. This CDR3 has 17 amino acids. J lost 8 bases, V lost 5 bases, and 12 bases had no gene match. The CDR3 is CASSPVRQGASYSPLHF. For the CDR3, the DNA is TGTGCCAGCAGTCCCGTCAGACAGGGGGCGAGTTATTCACCCCTCCACTTT.

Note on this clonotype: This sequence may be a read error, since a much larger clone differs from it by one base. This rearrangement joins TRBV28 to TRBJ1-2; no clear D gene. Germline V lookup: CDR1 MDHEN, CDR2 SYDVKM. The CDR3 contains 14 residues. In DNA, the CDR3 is TGTGCCAGCAGATTACGTGCAGACGGCTATGGCTTCACCTTC. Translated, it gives CASRLRADGYGFTF.